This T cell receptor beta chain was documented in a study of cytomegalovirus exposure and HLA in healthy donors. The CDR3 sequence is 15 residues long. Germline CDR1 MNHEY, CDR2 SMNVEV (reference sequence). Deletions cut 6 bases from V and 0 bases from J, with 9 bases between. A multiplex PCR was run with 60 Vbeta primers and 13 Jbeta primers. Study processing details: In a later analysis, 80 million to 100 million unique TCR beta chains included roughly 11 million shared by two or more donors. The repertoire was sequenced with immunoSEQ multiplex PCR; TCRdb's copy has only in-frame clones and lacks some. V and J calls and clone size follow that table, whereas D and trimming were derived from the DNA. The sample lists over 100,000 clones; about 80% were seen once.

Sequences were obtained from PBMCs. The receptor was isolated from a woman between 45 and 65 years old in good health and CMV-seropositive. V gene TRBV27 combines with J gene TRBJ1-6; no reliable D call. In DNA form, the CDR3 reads TGTGCCAGCAGCCTGATGAGCTCCTATAATTCACCCCTCCACTTT. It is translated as CASSLMSSYNSPLHF.